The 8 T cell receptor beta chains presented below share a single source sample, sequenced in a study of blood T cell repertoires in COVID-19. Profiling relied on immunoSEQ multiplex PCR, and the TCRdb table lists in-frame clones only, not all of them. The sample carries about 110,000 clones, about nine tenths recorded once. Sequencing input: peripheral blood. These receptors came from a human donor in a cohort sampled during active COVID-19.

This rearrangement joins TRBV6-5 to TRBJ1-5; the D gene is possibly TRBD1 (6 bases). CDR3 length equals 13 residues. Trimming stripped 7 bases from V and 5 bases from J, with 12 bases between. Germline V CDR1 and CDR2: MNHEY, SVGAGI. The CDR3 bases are TGTGCCAGCAAACCAGGGGTGCATCAGCCCCAGCATTTT. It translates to CASKPGVHQPQHF.

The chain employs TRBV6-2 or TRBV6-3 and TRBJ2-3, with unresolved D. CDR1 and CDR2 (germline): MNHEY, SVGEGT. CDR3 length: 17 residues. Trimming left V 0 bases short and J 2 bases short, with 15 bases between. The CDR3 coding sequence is TGTGCCAGCAGTTACTCGGCAATAGAGGAACACACAGATACGCAGTATTTT. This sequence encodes CASSYSAIEEHTDTQYF.

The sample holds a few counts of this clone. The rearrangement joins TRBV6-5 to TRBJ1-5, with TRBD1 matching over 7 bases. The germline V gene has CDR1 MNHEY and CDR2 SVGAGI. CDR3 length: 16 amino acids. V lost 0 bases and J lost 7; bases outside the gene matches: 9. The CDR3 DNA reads TGTGCCAGCAGTTACTCGGCTCAGGGGGGCGGGCAGCCCCAGCATTTT. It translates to CASSYSAQGGGQPQHF.

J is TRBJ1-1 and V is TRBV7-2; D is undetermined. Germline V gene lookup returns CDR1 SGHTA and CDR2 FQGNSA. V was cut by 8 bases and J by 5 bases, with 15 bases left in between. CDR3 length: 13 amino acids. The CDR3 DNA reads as TGTGCCAGCCGGGTCCGGGGTGGTACTGAAGCTTTCTTT. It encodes CASRVRGGTEAFF.

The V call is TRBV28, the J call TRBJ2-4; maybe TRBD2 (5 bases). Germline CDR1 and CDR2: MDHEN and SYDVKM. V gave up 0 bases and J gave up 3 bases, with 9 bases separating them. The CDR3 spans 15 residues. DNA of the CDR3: TGTGCCAGCAGTTTATGGAGAGGGTACAAAAACATTCAGTACTTC. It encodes CASSLWRGYKNIQYF.

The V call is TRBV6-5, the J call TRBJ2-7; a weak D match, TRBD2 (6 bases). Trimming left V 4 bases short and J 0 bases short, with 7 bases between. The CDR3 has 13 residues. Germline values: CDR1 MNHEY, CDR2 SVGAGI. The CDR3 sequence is CASSLEGSYEQYF. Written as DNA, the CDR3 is TGTGCCAGCAGTTTGGAGGGCTCCTACGAGCAGTACTTC.

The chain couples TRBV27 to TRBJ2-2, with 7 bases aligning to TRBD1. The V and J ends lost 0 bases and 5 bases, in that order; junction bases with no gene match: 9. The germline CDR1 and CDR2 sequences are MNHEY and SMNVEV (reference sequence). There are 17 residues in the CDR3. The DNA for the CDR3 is TGTGCCAGCAGTTTATCGAGAAAGGGGGCTGGGACCGGGGAGCTGTTTTTT. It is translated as CASSLSRKGAGTGELFF.

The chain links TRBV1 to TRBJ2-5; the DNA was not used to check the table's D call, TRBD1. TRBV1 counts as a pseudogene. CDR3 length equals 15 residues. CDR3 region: CTSSLRQGAVETQYF. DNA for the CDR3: TGCACCAGCAGCCTAAGACAGGGGGCGGTTGAGACCCAGTACTTC.